The rows below give T cell receptor beta chains drawn from one sample of a study of human T cells and chemical hapten exposure. TCRdb re-analysed the RACE reads in MiXCR, keeping a single row per CDR3 protein. The data hold around 380,000 distinct CDR3 sequences, with more than 4.5% observed a single time. The material sequenced was whole blood, taken in connection with sensitization to the hapten diphenylcyclopropenone (DPC). These receptors were obtained from a woman in her forties or fifties with alopecia areata. Some clones in this sample may be carry-over from other donors' samples. The CDR3 runs from the conserved cysteine through the conserved F or W. A D gene is named only where the DNA matches it firmly. Size is stated for part of the rows, as once, few or many counts, or as a class when the clone is expanded.

d_gene: .
abundance: many
v_gene: TRBV7-9
j_gene: TRBJ2-7
CDR3aa: CASSLGDEQYF
CDR3nt: TGTGCCAGCAGCTTAGGGGACGAGCAGTACTTC

d_gene: TRBD1
abundance: many
v_gene: TRBV7-2
j_gene: TRBJ2-5
CDR3aa: CASSTYTGDQETQYF
CDR3nt: TGTGCCAGCAGCACCTACACAGGGGACCAAGAGACCCAGTACTTC

d_gene: .
abundance: many
v_gene: TRBV6-2/TRBV6-3
j_gene: TRBJ2-1
CDR3aa: CASKWYNEQFF
CDR3nt: TGTGCCAGCAAGTGGTACAATGAGCAGTTCTTC

d_gene: TRBD2
abundance: .
v_gene: TRBV29-1
j_gene: TRBJ2-1
CDR3aa: CSEERGSSYNEQFF
CDR3nt: TGCAGCGAAGAGCGGGGGAGCTCCTACAATGAGCAGTTCTTC

d_gene: .
abundance: many
v_gene: TRBV29-1
j_gene: TRBJ1-1
CDR3aa: CSVDTGLGTEAFF
CDR3nt: TGCAGCGTTGACACAGGGCTGGGGACTGAAGCTTTCTTT

d_gene: TRBD2
abundance: many
v_gene: TRBV12-3/TRBV12-4
j_gene: TRBJ2-1
CDR3aa: CASSFGTSGSDEQFF
CDR3nt: TGTGCCAGCAGTTTCGGGACTAGCGGGAGTGATGAGCAGTTCTTC

d_gene: .
abundance: many
v_gene: TRBV27
j_gene: TRBJ2-1
CDR3aa: CASSLSMGSSYNEQFF
CDR3nt: TGTGCCAGCAGTTTATCTATGGGGAGCTCCTACAATGAGCAGTTCTTC

d_gene: .
abundance: many
v_gene: TRBV28
j_gene: TRBJ2-3
CDR3aa: CASSSLTGDYTDTQYF
CDR3nt: TGTGCCAGCAGTTCGCTGACAGGGGACTACACAGATACGCAGTATTTT

d_gene: .
abundance: many
v_gene: TRBV12-3/TRBV12-4
j_gene: TRBJ2-1
CDR3aa: CASSFTRQGQFF
CDR3nt: TGTGCCAGCAGTTTCACGCGGCAGGGGCAGTTCTTC

d_gene: .
abundance: .
v_gene: TRBV20-1
j_gene: TRBJ2-7
CDR3aa: CSASKGSGEQYF
CDR3nt: TGCAGTGCTAGTAAGGGTAGCGGCGAGCAGTACTTC

d_gene: TRBD2
abundance: .
v_gene: TRBV28
j_gene: TRBJ2-1
CDR3aa: CASSPTTSANEQFF
CDR3nt: TGTGCCAGCAGTCCGACCACTAGCGCCAATGAGCAGTTCTTC

d_gene: TRBD1
abundance: many
v_gene: TRBV29-1
j_gene: TRBJ1-4
CDR3aa: CSVGRQGANEKLFF
CDR3nt: TGCAGCGTTGGGCGTCAGGGGGCGAATGAAAAACTGTTTTTT

d_gene: .
abundance: few
v_gene: TRBV6-2/TRBV6-3
j_gene: TRBJ2-1
CDR3aa: CASSYSRDEQFF
CDR3nt: TGTGCCAGCAGTTACTCTCGGGATGAGCAGTTCTTC

d_gene: .
abundance: few
v_gene: TRBV9
j_gene: TRBJ2-3
CDR3aa: CASSPMLDTQYF
CDR3nt: TGTGCCAGCAGCCCCATGTTAGATACGCAGTATTTT

d_gene: TRBD2
abundance: many
v_gene: TRBV15
j_gene: TRBJ2-7
CDR3aa: CATSREGLGSYEQYF
CDR3nt: TGTGCCACCAGCAGAGAGGGACTAGGTTCCTACGAGCAGTACTTC

d_gene: .
abundance: few
v_gene: TRBV6-6
j_gene: TRBJ1-1
CDR3aa: CASSYSSRRNTEAFF
CDR3nt: TGTGCCAGCAGTTACTCGTCCAGGCGGAACACTGAAGCTTTCTTT

d_gene: .
abundance: many
v_gene: TRBV29-1
j_gene: TRBJ2-3
CDR3aa: CSVESTDTQYF
CDR3nt: TGCAGTGTGGAAAGCACAGATACGCAGTATTTT

d_gene: .
abundance: many
v_gene: TRBV20-1
j_gene: TRBJ2-2
CDR3aa: CSARLANTGELFF
CDR3nt: TGCAGTGCTAGGCTAGCTAACACCGGGGAGCTGTTTTTT

d_gene: TRBD1
abundance: many
v_gene: TRBV7-2
j_gene: TRBJ1-5
CDR3aa: CASSSQTGGGNQPQHF
CDR3nt: TGTGCCAGCAGCAGCCAGACAGGGGGCGGCAATCAGCCCCAGCATTTT

d_gene: .
abundance: many
v_gene: TRBV5-1
j_gene: TRBJ2-5
CDR3aa: CASSWLGPAGETQYF
CDR3nt: TGCGCCAGCAGCTGGTTGGGACCCGCCGGGGAGACCCAGTACTTC

d_gene: .
abundance: .
v_gene: TRBV5-6
j_gene: TRBJ1-5
CDR3aa: CASSSWVGSNQPQHF
CDR3nt: TGTGCCAGCAGCTCCTGGGTGGGGAGCAATCAGCCCCAGCATTTT

d_gene: .
abundance: .
v_gene: TRBV7-2
j_gene: TRBJ1-5
CDR3aa: CASSLDGAERKPQHF
CDR3nt: TGTGCCAGCAGCCTGGATGGGGCGGAGAGGAAGCCCCAGCATTTT

d_gene: .
abundance: many
v_gene: TRBV14
j_gene: TRBJ2-1
CDR3aa: CASSQVSTGPQFF
CDR3nt: TGTGCCAGCAGCCAAGTCTCGACAGGTCCGCAGTTCTTC

d_gene: .
abundance: many
v_gene: TRBV7-9
j_gene: TRBJ1-5
CDR3aa: CASSPRGDSNQPQHF
CDR3nt: TGTGCCAGCAGCCCAAGAGGGGATAGCAATCAGCCCCAGCATTTT

d_gene: .
abundance: many
v_gene: TRBV18
j_gene: TRBJ2-6
CDR3aa: CASSPQAVSRANVLTF
CDR3nt: TGTGCCAGCTCTCCTCAAGCGGTCTCTAGGGCCAACGTCCTGACTTTC

d_gene: .
abundance: .
v_gene: TRBV30
j_gene: TRBJ2-1
CDR3aa: CAWSPSADLEQFF
CDR3nt: TGTGCCTGGAGTCCGAGTGCGGATCTTGAGCAGTTCTTC

d_gene: .
abundance: many
v_gene: TRBV7-7
j_gene: TRBJ2-5
CDR3aa: CASSTNWEAQYF
CDR3nt: TGTGCCAGCAGCACCAATTGGGAGGCCCAGTACTTC